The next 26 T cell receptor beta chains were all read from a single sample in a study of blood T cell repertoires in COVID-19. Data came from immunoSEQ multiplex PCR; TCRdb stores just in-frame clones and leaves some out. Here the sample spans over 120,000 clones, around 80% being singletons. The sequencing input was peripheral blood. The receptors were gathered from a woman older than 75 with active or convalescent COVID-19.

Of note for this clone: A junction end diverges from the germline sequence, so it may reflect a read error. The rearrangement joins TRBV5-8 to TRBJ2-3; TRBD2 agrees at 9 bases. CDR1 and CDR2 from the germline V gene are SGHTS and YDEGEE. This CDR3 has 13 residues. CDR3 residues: CASSLGGLAGQVF. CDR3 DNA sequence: TGTGCCAGCAGCTTGGGAGGGCTAGCGGGGCAAGTTTTT.

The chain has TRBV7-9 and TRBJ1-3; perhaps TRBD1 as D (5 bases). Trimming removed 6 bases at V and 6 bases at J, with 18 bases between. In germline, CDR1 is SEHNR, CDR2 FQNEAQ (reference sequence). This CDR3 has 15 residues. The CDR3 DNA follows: TGTGCCAGCAGTCCCCAAGGAGGGGTTGTAAACACCATATATTTT. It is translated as CASSPQGGVVNTIYF.

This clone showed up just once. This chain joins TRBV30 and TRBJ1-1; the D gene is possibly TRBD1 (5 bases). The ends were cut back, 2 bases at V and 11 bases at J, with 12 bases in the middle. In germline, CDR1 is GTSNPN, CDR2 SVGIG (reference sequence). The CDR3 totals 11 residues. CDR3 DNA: TGTGCCTGGAGTTTAGGGGTGGGGGCTTTCTTT. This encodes CAWSLGVGAFF. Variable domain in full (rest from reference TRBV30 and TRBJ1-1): SQTIHQWPATLVQPVGSPLSLECTVEGTSNPNLYWYRQAAGRGLQLLFYSVGIGQISSEVPQNLSASRPQDRQFILSSKKLLLSDSGFYLCAWSLGVGAFFGQGTRLTVV.

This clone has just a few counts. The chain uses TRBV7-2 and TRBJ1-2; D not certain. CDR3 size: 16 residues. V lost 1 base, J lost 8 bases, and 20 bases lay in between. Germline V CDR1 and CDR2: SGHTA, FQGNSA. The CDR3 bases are TGTGCCAGCAGCTTAGTTGGTTTTTACAGCCCTTCGGGCTACACCTTC. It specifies CASSLVGFYSPSGYTF.

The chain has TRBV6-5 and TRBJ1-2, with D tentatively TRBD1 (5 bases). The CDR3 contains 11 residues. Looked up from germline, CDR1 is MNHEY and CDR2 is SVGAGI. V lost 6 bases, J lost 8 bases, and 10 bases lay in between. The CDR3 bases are TGTGCCAGCAGGGCAGGGTACGGCTACACCTTC. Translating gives CASRAGYGYTF.

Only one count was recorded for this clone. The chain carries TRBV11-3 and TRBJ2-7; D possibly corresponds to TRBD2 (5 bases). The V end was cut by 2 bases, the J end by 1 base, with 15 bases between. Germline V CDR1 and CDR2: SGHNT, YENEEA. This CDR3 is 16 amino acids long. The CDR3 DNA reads TGTGCCAGCAGCTTAAGTCGTTCGGGAAAATCCTACGAGCAGTACTTC. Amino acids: CASSLSRSGKSYEQYF.

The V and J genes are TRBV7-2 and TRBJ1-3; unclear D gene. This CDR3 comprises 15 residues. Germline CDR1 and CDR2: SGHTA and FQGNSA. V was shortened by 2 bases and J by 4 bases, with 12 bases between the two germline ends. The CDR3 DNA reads TGTGCCAGCAGCTTATACCCCTTGGGCGGAAACACCATATATTTT. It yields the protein CASSLYPLGGNTIYF.

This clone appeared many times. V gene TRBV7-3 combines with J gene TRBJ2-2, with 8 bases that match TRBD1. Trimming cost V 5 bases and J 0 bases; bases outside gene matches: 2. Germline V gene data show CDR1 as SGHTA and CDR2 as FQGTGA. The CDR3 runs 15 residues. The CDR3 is CASSQQGANTGELFF. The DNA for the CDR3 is TGTGCCAGCAGCCAACAGGGGGCGAACACCGGGGAGCTGTTTTTT.

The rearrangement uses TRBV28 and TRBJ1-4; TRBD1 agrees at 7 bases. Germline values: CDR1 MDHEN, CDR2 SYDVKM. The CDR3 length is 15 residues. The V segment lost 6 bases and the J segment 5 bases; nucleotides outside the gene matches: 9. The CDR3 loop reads CASRPRGILNEKLFF. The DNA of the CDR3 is TGTGCCAGCAGACCCAGGGGGATCCTCAATGAAAAACTGTTTTTT.

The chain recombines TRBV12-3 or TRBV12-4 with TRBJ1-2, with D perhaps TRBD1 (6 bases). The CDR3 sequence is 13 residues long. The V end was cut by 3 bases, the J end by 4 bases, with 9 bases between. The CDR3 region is CASSFQGPYGYTF. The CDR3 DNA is TGTGCCAGCAGTTTTCAGGGGCCCTATGGCTACACCTTC.

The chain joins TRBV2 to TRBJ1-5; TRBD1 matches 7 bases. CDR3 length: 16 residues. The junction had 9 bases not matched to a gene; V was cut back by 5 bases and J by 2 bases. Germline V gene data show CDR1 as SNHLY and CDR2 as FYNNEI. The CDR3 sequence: CASSKQGWSGNQPQHF. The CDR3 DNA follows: TGTGCCAGCAGTAAACAGGGGTGGTCGGGCAATCAGCCCCAGCATTTT.

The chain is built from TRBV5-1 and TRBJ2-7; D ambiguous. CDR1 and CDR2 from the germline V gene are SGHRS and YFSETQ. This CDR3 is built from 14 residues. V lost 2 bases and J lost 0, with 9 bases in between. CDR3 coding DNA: TGCGCCAGCAGCTTCCAGGCTTCCTCCTACGAGCAGTACTTC. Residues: CASSFQASSYEQYF.

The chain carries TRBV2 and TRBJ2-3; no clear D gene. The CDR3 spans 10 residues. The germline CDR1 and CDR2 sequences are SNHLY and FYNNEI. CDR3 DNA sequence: TGTGCGAACCTCCGGGATACGCAGTATTTT. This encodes CANLRDTQYF.

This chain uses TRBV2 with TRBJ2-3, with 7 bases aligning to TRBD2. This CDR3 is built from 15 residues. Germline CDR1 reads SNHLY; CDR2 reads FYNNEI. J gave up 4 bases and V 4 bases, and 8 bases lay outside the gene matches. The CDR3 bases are TGTGCCAGCAGTGCCCGACTAGCTGGCCCAGATACGCAGTATTTT. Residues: CASSARLAGPDTQYF.

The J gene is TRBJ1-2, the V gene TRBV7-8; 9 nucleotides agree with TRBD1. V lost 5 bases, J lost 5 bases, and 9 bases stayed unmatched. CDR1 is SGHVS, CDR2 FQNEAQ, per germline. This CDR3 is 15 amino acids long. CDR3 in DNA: TGTGCCAGCAGCGCACAGGGGGCTCTTGTGTATGGCTACACCTTC. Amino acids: CASSAQGALVYGYTF.

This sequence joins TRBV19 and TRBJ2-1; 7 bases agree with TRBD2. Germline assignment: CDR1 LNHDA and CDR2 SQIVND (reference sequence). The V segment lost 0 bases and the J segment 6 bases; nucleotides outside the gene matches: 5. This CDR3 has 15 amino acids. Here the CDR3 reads CASSIDGGDINEQFF. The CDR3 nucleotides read TGTGCCAGTAGTATAGATGGGGGGGATATCAATGAGCAGTTCTTC.

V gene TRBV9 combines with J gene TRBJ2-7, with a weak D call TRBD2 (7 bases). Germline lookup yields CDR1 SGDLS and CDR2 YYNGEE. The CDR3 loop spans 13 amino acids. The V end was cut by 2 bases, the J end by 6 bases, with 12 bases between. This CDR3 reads CASSVQGRGEQYF. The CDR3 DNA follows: TGTGCCAGCAGCGTCCAGGGGAGGGGCGAGCAGTACTTC.

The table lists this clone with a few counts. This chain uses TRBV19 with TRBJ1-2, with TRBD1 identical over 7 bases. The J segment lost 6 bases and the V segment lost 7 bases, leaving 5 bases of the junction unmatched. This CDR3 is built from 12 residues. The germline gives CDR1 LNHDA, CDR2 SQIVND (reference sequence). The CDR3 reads CASMTGLNGYTF. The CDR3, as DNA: TGTGCCAGTATGACAGGGTTGAATGGCTACACCTTC.

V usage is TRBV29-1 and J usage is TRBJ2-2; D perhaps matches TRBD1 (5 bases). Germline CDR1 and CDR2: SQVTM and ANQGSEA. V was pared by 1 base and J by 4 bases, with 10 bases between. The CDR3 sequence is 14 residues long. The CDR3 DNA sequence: TGCAGCGTTGAAGGCAGGGTCGGCACCGGGGAGCTGTTTTTT. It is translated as CSVEGRVGTGELFF.

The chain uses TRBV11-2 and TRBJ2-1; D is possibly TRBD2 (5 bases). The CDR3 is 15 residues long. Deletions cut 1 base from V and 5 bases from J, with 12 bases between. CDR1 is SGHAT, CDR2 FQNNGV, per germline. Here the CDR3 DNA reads TGTGCCAGCAGCTTAGGGGCCAGCGGTAACAATGAGCAGTTCTTC. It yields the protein CASSLGASGNNEQFF.

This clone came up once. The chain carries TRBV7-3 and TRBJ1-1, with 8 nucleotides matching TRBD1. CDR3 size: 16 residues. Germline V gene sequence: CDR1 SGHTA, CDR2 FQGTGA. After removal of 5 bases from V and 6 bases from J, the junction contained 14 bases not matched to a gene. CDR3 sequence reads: CASSRSSRQGAAEAFF. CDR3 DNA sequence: TGTGCCAGCAGCCGTTCGTCCCGGCAGGGGGCTGCTGAAGCTTTCTTT.

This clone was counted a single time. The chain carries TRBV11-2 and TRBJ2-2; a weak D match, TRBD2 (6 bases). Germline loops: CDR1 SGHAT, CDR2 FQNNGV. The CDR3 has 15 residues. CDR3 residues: CAISAGTSNTGELFF. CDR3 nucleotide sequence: TGTGCGATCTCAGCCGGGACTTCGAACACCGGGGAGCTGTTTTTT.

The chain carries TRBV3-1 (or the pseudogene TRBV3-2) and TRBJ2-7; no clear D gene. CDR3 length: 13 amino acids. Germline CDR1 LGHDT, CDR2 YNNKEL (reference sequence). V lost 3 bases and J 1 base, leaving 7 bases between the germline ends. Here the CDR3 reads CASSHYSSYEQYF. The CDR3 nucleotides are TGTGCCAGCAGCCACTACAGTTCCTACGAGCAGTACTTC.

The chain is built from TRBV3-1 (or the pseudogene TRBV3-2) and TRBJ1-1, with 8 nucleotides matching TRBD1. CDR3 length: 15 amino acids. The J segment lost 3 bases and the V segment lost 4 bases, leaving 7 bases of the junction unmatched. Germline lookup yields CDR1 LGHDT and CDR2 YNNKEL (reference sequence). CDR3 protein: CASSLQTGVDTEAFF. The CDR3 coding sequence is TGTGCCAGCAGCCTACAGACAGGGGTAGACACTGAAGCTTTCTTT.

The CDR3 nucleotides read TGTGCCAGCAGCCAGTCGACAGGGTCTGCCTATGGCTACACCTTC. It codes for CASSQSTGSAYGYTF. The gene calls are TRBV7-9 and TRBJ1-2, with 7 bases matching TRBD1. Germline CDR1 reads SEHNR; CDR2 reads FQNEAQ (reference sequence). CDR3 length: 15 residues. J was trimmed by 4 bases and V by 5 bases; bases with no gene match: 10. Looking up the rest from reference TRBV7-9 and TRBJ1-2 gives the full variable domain: DTGVSQNPRHKITKRGQNVTFRCDPISEHNRLYWYRQTLGQGPEFLTYFQNEAQLEKSRLLSDRFSAERPKGSFSTLEIQRTEQGDSAMYLCASSQSTGSAYGYTFGSGTRLTVV.

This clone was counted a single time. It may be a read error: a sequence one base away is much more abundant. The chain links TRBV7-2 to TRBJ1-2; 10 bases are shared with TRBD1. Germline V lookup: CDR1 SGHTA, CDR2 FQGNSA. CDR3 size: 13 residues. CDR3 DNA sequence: TGTGCCAGCAGCCAAGACAGGGGGCAGGGCTACATCTTC. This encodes CASSQDRGQGYIF.